The rows below give T cell receptor beta chains drawn from one sample of a study of shared clonotypes between healthy human individuals. Data came from immunoSEQ multiplex PCR; TCRdb stores just in-frame clones and leaves some out. The table includes around 2.1 million clones, just over 90% detected once. The sample comprised naive CD8+ T cells from PBMCs. Receptors were obtained from a man younger than 35 in good health. Some clones in this sample may be carry-over from other donors' samples. CDR3s include the opening cysteine and the closing phenylalanine or tryptophan.

j_call v_call cdr3_length cdr3_aa
TRBJ1-5 TRBV27 15 CASSFIGQSDQPQHF
TRBJ2-7 TRBV4-3 13 CASSLSVDYEQYF
TRBJ2-1 TRBV14 12 CASSPWGGEQFF
TRBJ2-1 TRBV7-9 16 CASSLMGQGFGNEQFF
TRBJ2-3 TRBV19 15 CASSARHGSADTQYF
TRBJ1-2 TRBV7-2 16 CASSLGAGRGEKDYTF
TRBJ2-7 TRBV7-8 14 CASSLDTGVNEQYF
TRBJ1-5 TRBV27 14 CASSRSGSGQPQHF
TRBJ2-1 TRBV2 13 CASRGRGIGEQFF
TRBJ2-3 TRBV10-3 15 CAISVRDSSTDTQYF